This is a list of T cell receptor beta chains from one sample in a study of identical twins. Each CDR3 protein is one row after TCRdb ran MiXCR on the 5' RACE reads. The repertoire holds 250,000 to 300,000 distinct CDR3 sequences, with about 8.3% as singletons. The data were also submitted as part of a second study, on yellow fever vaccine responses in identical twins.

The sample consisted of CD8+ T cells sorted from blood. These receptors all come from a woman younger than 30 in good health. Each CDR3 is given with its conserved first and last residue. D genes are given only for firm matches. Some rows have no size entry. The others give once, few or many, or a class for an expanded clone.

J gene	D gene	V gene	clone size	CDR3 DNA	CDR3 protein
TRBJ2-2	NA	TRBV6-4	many	TGTGCCAGCAGTGACTCGCTGGGGTCCGGGGAGCTGTTTTTT	CASSDSLGSGELFF
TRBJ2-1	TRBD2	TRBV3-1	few	TGTGCCAGCAGCCAAGATTGGGCGGGAGGGGAAGACAATGAGCAGTTCTTC	CASSQDWAGGEDNEQFF
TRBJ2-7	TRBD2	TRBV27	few	TGTGCCAGCAGTTTAGTGGGACTAGCGGCATCCTACGAGCAGTACTTC	CASSLVGLAASYEQYF
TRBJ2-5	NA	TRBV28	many	TGTGCCAGCAGGGGATTGAACCCTGCACTAGAAGAGACCCAGTACTTC	CASRGLNPALEETQYF
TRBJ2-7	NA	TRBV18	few	TGTGCCAGCTCACCAGAGCTGAGCTCCTACGAGCAGTACTTC	CASSPELSSYEQYF
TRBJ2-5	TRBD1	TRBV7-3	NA	TGTGCCAGCAAACTGGCAGGGGGCTCGGAGACCCAGTACTTC	CASKLAGGSETQYF
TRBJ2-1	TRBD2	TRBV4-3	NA	TGCGCCAGCAGCCAAGCCCCGCTAGCGGGAGACGAGCAGTTCTTC	CASSQAPLAGDEQFF
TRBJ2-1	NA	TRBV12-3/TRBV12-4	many	TGTGCCAGCACCCCAGGGAGCTCCTACAATGAGCAGTTCTTC	CASTPGSSYNEQFF
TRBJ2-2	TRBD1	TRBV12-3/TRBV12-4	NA	TGTGCCAGCAGCCAAGGACAGGGGGCGACGGACACCGGGGAGCTGTTTTTT	CASSQGQGATDTGELFF
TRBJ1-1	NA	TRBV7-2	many	TGTGCCAGCAGCTTCGGCCGGACTGAAGCTTTCTTT	CASSFGRTEAFF
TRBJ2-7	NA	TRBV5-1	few	TGCGCCAGCAGCTTGGACACAGGCCCCTACGAGCAGTACTTC	CASSLDTGPYEQYF
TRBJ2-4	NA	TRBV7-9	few	TGTGCCAGCAGCCCGAGATGGGCGAAGGAAGCCAAAAACATTCAGTACTTC	CASSPRWAKEAKNIQYF
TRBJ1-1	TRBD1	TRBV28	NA	TGTGCCAGCAGTTCCCCGGCGACAGGGATGGTCTCTGAAGCTTTCTTT	CASSSPATGMVSEAFF
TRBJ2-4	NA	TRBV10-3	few	TGTGCCATCAGTGGAGGGTATGAGGGAGCCAAAAACATTCAGTACTTC	CAISGGYEGAKNIQYF
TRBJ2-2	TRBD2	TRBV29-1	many	TGCAGCGTTCAGACTAGCGGGATCGGTCTGGGCACCGGGGAGCTGTTTTTT	CSVQTSGIGLGTGELFF
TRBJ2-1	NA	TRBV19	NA	TGTGCCAGTAGCGTCAGGGACGGGGGTTACAATGAGCAGTTCTTC	CASSVRDGGYNEQFF
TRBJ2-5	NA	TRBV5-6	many	TGTGCCAGCAGCTTGGAAAAAGAGACCCAGTACTTC	CASSLEKETQYF
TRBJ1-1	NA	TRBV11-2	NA	TGTGCCAGCAGCTGGAGACAGCTGAACACTGAAGCTTTCTTT	CASSWRQLNTEAFF
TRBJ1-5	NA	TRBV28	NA	TGTGCCAGCAGGGCACGGTTCCAAGATCAGCCCCAGCATTTT	CASRARFQDQPQHF
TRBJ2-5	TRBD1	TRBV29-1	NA	TGCAGCGCATACGGGACAGAACATGGAAGTGAAGAGACCCAGTACTTC	CSAYGTEHGSEETQYF
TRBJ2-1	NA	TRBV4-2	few	TGTGCCAGCAGCCAAGTTCCGACAGGACACTCCTACAATGAGCAGTTCTTC	CASSQVPTGHSYNEQFF
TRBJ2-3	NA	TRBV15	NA	TGTGCCACCAGCCGCTATCTTCCGAGCACAGATACGCAGTATTTT	CATSRYLPSTDTQYF
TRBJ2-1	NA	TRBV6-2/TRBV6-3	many	TGTGCCAGTATGGACGGGTGGAATGAGCAGTTCTTC	CASMDGWNEQFF
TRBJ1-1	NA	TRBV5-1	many	TGCGCCAGCAGCTTGGTTCCAGGGGTGAACACTGAAGCTTTCTTT	CASSLVPGVNTEAFF
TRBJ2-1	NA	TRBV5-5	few	TGTGCCAGCAGCTTGTCGCTAGGCCCCAATGAGCAGTTCTTC	CASSLSLGPNEQFF
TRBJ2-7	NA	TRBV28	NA	TGTGCCAGCAGATGGCAGGGAACATCCTACGAGCAGTACTTC	CASRWQGTSYEQYF
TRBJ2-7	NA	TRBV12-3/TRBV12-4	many	TGTGCCAGCAGTTTAAGGCCCGCCGAGCAGTACTTC	CASSLRPAEQYF
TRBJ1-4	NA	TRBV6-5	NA	TGTGCCAGCAGTTACAGGAGGGAAACAGACGAAAAACTGTTTTTT	CASSYRRETDEKLFF
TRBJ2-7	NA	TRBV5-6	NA	TGTGCCAGCAGCCCCCCGGTCCTCTATTCCGAGCAGTACTTC	CASSPPVLYSEQYF
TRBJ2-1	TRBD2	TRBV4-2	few	TGTGCCAGCAGCCTTTATCCGGGACTAGCGGCGACGGGCAATGAGCAGTTCTTC	CASSLYPGLAATGNEQFF
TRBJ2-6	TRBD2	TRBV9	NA	TGTGCCAGTAGCGGGGGGGCAAGTGGGGCCAACGTCCTGACTTTC	CASSGGASGANVLTF
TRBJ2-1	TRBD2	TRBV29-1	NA	TGCAGCGTTGAAGATGCCCTACTAGCGGGAGTCAATGAGCAGTTCTTC	CSVEDALLAGVNEQFF
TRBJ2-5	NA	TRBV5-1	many	TGCGCCAGCAGCCCCCACACCGGATTAGAGACCCAGTACTTC	CASSPHTGLETQYF
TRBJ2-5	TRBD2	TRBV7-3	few	TGTGCCAGCAGCTTAATTGGGGGACTAGCGGGGGTTGGTGAGACCCAGTACTTC	CASSLIGGLAGVGETQYF
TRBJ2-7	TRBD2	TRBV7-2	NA	TGTGCCAGCAGCATTAAACCGGGACTAGGGCGGTACGAGCAGTACTTC	CASSIKPGLGRYEQYF
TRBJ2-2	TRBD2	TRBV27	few	TGTGCCAGCAGTTTCCAGCGGGGGGGCCCCGAGCTGTTTTTT	CASSFQRGGPELFF
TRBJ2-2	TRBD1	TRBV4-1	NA	TGCGCCAGCAGCAGTGTGGCGGGACAGGGTTCCGGGGAGCTGTTTTTT	CASSSVAGQGSGELFF
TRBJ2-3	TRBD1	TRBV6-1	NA	TGTGCCAGCCCCTTAAAACACGGACAGGCCGCCGCCGCAGATACGCAGTATTTT	CASPLKHGQAAAADTQYF
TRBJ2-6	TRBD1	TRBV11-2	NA	TGTGCCAGCAGTCGTCCCGGGACAGGGCCCTCTGGGGCCAACGTCCTGACTTTC	CASSRPGTGPSGANVLTF
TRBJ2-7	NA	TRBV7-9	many	TGTGCCAGCAGCTACCCCGAAGGTCCCCAATCCTACGAGCAGTACTTC	CASSYPEGPQSYEQYF
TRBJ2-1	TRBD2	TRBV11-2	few	TGTGCCAGCAGCCATGGGGCTAGCGGGGGCTACATCTACAATGAGCAGTTCTTC	CASSHGASGGYIYNEQFF
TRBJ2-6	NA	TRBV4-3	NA	TGCGCCAGCAGCCAAGATGAGGGGGTGGGGGCCAACGTCCTGACTTTC	CASSQDEGVGANVLTF
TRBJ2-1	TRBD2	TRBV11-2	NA	TGTGCCAGCAGCACCCCGGCCTCGGGACTAGCGGTCTACAATGAGCAGTTCTTC	CASSTPASGLAVYNEQFF
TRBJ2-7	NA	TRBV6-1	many	TGTGCCAGCAGCGACGGACTGTTTTACGAGCAGTACTTC	CASSDGLFYEQYF
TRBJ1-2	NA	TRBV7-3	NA	TGTGCCAGCAGCGAGGGGCGAGGCTATGGCTACACCTTC	CASSEGRGYGYTF
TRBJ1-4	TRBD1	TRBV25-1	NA	TGTGCCCGGTTTCGGGACAGAATTTTT	CARFRDRIF
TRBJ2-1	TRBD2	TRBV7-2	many	TGTGCCAGCAGCTTACCCCCGACTAGCGGGTACTACAATGAGCAGTTCTTC	CASSLPPTSGYYNEQFF
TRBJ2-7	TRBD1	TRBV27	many	TGTGCCAGCAGTCTACCTTTTCCGGGACAGGGACGCCACGAGCAGTACTTC	CASSLPFPGQGRHEQYF